This T cell receptor beta chain was documented in a study of blood T cell repertoires in COVID-19. Whole-study context: Nucleic acid was either cDNA or gDNA, and it came from T cells, B-cell-depleted T cells, or PBMCs.

This clone was counted a single time. Per the authors' pipeline: Counts of nucleated cells, estimated from reference gene primer amplification, were obtained. Some clones are missing from TCRdb's copy, which holds only in-frame ones; the method was immunoSEQ multiplex PCR. The V and J calls and the clone size are those of that table, but D and trimming were determined from the DNA. The profile shows around 150,000 clones, around 80% of them singletons. From germline, CDR1 is KGHSH and CDR2 LQKENI. The CDR3 covers 12 residues. V was trimmed by 4 bases and J by 0 bases, leaving 4 bases between them. Participants spanned ages about 18 to 95 years and resided in about 24 US areas. Symptom resolution, clearance, or two negative PCRs marked donors in Cohort 3 as recovered.

The V gene is TRBV18, the J gene TRBJ2-7; D not certain. The sequence was obtained from a man in his forties or fifties who had recovered from COVID-19. Material: PBMCs or T cells enriched from blood (not recorded which). DNA of the CDR3: TGTGCCAGCTCACTGAGCTCCTACGAGCAGTACTTC. Translated, it gives CASSLSSYEQYF.